A single sample is the source of the 12 T cell receptor beta chains below, sequenced in a study of blood T cell repertoires in COVID-19. Produced via immunoSEQ multiplex PCR; TCRdb's table is partial and in-frame only. There are about 220,000 clones in the sample; under 90% occur only once, and approximately 20% lies in the top ten. The sequenced sample consisted of peripheral blood. Receptors were obtained from a man under 40 with active or convalescent COVID-19.

This clone was detected once. The chain combines TRBV6-9 with TRBJ2-7; 7 bases are shared with TRBD2. V was pared by 7 bases and J by 0 bases, with 6 bases of the junction left unmatched. The CDR3 is 14 residues long. Germline V gene data show CDR1 as MNHGY and CDR2 as SVAAGI. In nucleotides, the CDR3 is TGTGCCAGCACTTCCGGGACTAACTCCTACGAGCAGTACTTC. Translating gives CASTSGTNSYEQYF.

In this sample, this clone turned up a few times. The V call is TRBV28, the J call TRBJ2-3; D gene ambiguous. With 9 bases removed from V and 4 bases from J, the gap between germline ends came to 23 bases. Germline-derived CDR1 and CDR2 are MDHEN and SYDVKM. The CDR3 length is 16 residues. CDR3 region: CASPPPSSGPPDTQYF. The CDR3, as DNA: TGTGCCAGTCCCCCGCCGAGCTCAGGCCCCCCAGATACGCAGTATTTT.

The table lists this clone with a count of one. The chain carries TRBV5-1 and TRBJ1-2; a possible D gene is TRBD1 (5 bases). The CDR3 totals 15 residues. From germline, CDR1 is SGHRS and CDR2 YFSETQ. V lost 0 bases and J 4 bases, leaving 13 bases between the germline ends. In DNA, the CDR3 is TGCGCCAGCAGCTTGGGTACAGGACTAAGCTATGGCTACACCTTC. Protein: CASSLGTGLSYGYTF.

The rearrangement uses TRBV6-5 and TRBJ1-5; 8 positions agree with TRBD1. The V segment lost 6 bases and the J segment 7 bases; nucleotides outside the gene matches: 2. Per germline, CDR1 MNHEY and CDR2 SVGAGI. The CDR3 has 12 residues. This CDR3 is CASRPGGQPQHF. CDR3 bases: TGTGCCAGCAGACCAGGGGGCCAGCCCCAGCATTTT.

This sequence joins TRBV25-1 and TRBJ2-1; TRBD2 matches 11 bases. The CDR3 has 15 residues. The J segment lost 9 bases and the V segment lost 3 bases, leaving 7 bases of the junction unmatched. Germline V gene data show CDR1 as MGHDK and CDR2 as SYGVNS. In DNA form, the CDR3 reads TGTGCCAGCAGTGAGGTAGCGGGGGGGCAGCCTGAGCAGTTCTTC. Its protein is CASSEVAGGQPEQFF. The full variable domain, completed using reference TRBV25-1 and TRBJ2-1, is EADIYQTPRYLVIGTGKKITLECSQTMGHDKMYWYQQDPGMELHLIHYSYGVNSTEKGDLSSESTVSRIRTEHFPLTLESARPSHTSQYLCASSEVAGGQPEQFFGPGTRLTVL.

The chain employs TRBV5-6 and TRBJ1-2, with D possibly matching TRBD1 (5 bases). Per germline, CDR1 SGHDT and CDR2 YYEEEE. Trimming stripped 0 bases from V and 4 bases from J, with 10 bases between. There are 14 residues in the CDR3. For the CDR3, the DNA is TGTGCCAGCAGCTTGGGGGGCCAGGGCTATGGCTACACCTTC. Translation gives CASSLGGQGYGYTF.

J is TRBJ2-7 and V is TRBV7-9; D is uncertain. Per the germline V gene, CDR1 is SEHNR and CDR2 is FQNEAQ (reference sequence). Between the trimmed V and J ends, which lost 5 bases and 0 bases, there was a span of 11 bases. The CDR3 contains 14 residues. Written as DNA, the CDR3 is TGTGCCAGCAGCCGCACAGCCTTCTCCTACGAGCAGTACTTC. Protein sequence: CASSRTAFSYEQYF. Variable domain in full (rest from reference TRBV7-9 and TRBJ2-7): DTGVSQNPRHKITKRGQNVTFRCDPISEHNRLYWYRQTLGQGPEFLTYFQNEAQLEKSRLLSDRFSAERPKGSFSTLEIQRTEQGDSAMYLCASSRTAFSYEQYFGPGTRLTVT.

The chain links TRBV5-1 to TRBJ2-3; D may be TRBD1 (7 bases). V was pared by 1 base and J by 7 bases, with 13 bases between. The CDR3 contains 14 residues. CDR1 SGHRS and CDR2 YFSETQ come from the germline V gene. The CDR3, as DNA: TGCGCCAGCAGCTTGACACAGGGGAGGAATACGCAGTATTTT. It is translated as CASSLTQGRNTQYF.

In nucleotides, the CDR3 is TGTGCCACCGGGAGGGGGGACGAGCAGTACTTC. It is translated as CATGRGDEQYF. V gene TRBV24-1 combines with J gene TRBJ2-7, with a weak D call TRBD2 (7 bases). Germline V gene sequence: CDR1 KGHDR, CDR2 SFDVKD. V gave up 9 bases and J gave up 5 bases, with 10 bases separating them. This CDR3 is 11 amino acids long.

V is TRBV29-1 and J is TRBJ1-5; no clear D gene. This CDR3 is 13 amino acids long. The germline CDR1 and CDR2 sequences are SQVTM and ANQGSEA. V was cut by 5 bases and J by 0 bases, with 8 bases left in between. CDR3 DNA sequence: TGCAGCGTTATGGAGTATAGCAATCAGCCCCAGCATTTT. Its protein product is CSVMEYSNQPQHF.

The V call is TRBV20-1, the J call TRBJ2-1; 9 positions agree with TRBD1. The CDR3 is 14 amino acids. Germline CDR1 is DFQATT and CDR2 is SNEGSKA (reference sequence). The V and J ends lost 3 bases and 7 bases, in that order; junction bases with no gene match: 7. The CDR3 here is CSASGDRGINEQFF. The CDR3, as DNA: TGCAGTGCTAGTGGAGACAGGGGGATTAATGAGCAGTTCTTC.

V gene TRBV6-5 combines with J gene TRBJ1-3; possibly TRBD1 for D (6 bases). The CDR3 is 15 residues long. CDR1 and CDR2 from the germline V gene are MNHEY and SVGAGI. V lost 8 bases and J 2 bases, leaving 16 bases between the germline ends. The DNA of the CDR3 is TGTGCCAGCGGGAAAGGGGGGGGAACTGGAAACACCATATATTTT. This codes for CASGKGGGTGNTIYF.